The 19 T cell receptor beta chains given below trace back to one sample, sequenced in a study of T cells in Graves' hyperthyroidism and ophthalmopathy. TCR beta CDR3 sequences were amplified from RNA transcripts. When the TCR CDR3 underwent first-round RT-PCR, the HTBI primer set was used. TCRdb re-analysed the multiplex PCR reads in MiXCR, keeping a single row per CDR3 protein. The top ten clones hold less than 25% of a sample with roughly 180,000 distinct CDR3 sequences, 8% to 9.5% of them seen once. The sample taken for sequencing was blood. These receptors came from a woman younger than 35 with Graves' hyperthyroidism that later progressed to Graves' ophthalmopathy.

This clonotype was observed many times. This chain joins TRBV5-8 and TRBJ1-5, with TRBD1 identical over 10 bases. CDR1 and CDR2 from the germline V gene are SGHTS and YDEGEE. V lost 4 bases and J lost 6; bases outside the gene matches: 7. CDR3 size: 15 residues. The CDR3 here is CASSKRTGGIQPQHF. The DNA of the CDR3 is TGTGCCAGCAGCAAAAGGACAGGGGGAATTCAGCCCCAGCATTTT.

The rearrangement links TRBV19 to TRBJ2-1; 7 bases align to TRBD1. The CDR3 extends over 15 amino acids. The germline gives CDR1 LNHDA, CDR2 SQIVND (reference sequence). J lost 3 bases, V lost 5 bases, and 7 bases had no gene match. The DNA for the CDR3 is TGTGCCAGTAGTCCCAAGGGACAGATCTACAATGAGCAGTTCTTC. Translation gives CASSPKGQIYNEQFF.

This clonotype was seen ten or more times. The chain combines TRBV20-1 with TRBJ2-7, with a tentative D call TRBD1 (6 bases). The V and J ends lost 3 bases and 5 bases respectively, with 14 bases between them. Germline V gene lookup returns CDR1 DFQATT and CDR2 SNEGSKA (reference sequence). The CDR3 length is 13 residues. The CDR3 coding sequence is TGCAGTGCTAGCTACAGGGCAGCCCACGAGCAGTACTTC. Amino acid sequence: CSASYRAAHEQYF.

At least ten counts were recorded for this clonotype. The chain combines TRBV28 with TRBJ1-2; a weak D match, TRBD1 (6 bases). The germline V gene encodes CDR1 MDHEN and CDR2 SYDVKM. V was cut by 5 bases and J by 1 base, with 17 bases left in between. The CDR3 extends over 16 amino acids. The CDR3 here is CASSPPGGLLNYGYTF. The DNA of the CDR3 is TGTGCCAGCAGTCCCCCCGGGGGCTTGCTTAACTATGGCTACACCTTC.

The chain combines TRBV19 with TRBJ1-2; D not resolved. V lost 7 bases and J 7 bases, leaving 7 bases between the germline ends. The length of the CDR3 is 10 residues. Germline-derived CDR1 and CDR2 are LNHDA and SQIVND (reference sequence). CDR3 amino acids: CASKGLGYTF. The CDR3 DNA sequence: TGTGCCAGTAAGGGTCTTGGCTACACCTTC. Drawing the rest from reference TRBV19 and TRBJ1-2, the complete variable domain is DGGITQSPKYLFRKEGQNVTLSCEQNLNHDAMYWYRQDPGQGLRLIYYSQIVNDFQKGDIAEGYSVSREKKESFPLTVTSAQKNPTAFYLCASKGLGYTFGSGTRLTVV.

To note about this clonotype: This sequence may be a read error, since a much larger clone differs from it by one base. The rearrangement joins TRBV28 to TRBJ1-1; no reliable D call. Germline loops: CDR1 MDHEN, CDR2 SYDVKM. This CDR3 region has 11 residues. Trimming cost V 8 bases and J 4 bases, with 8 bases left between them. The CDR3 sequence: CASLMSTEAFF. CDR3 nucleotide sequence: TGTGCCAGCCTCATGAGCACTGAAGCTTTCTTT.

This clonotype was counted many times. This rearrangement joins TRBV12-3 or TRBV12-4 to TRBJ1-5; 9 nucleotides line up with TRBD1. The junction had 11 bases not matched to a gene; V was cut back by 6 bases and J by 5 bases. The CDR3 consists of 16 residues. The CDR3 reads CASSKTGQGAYQPQHF. The CDR3 DNA sequence: TGTGCCAGCAGCAAAACGGGACAGGGAGCCTATCAGCCCCAGCATTTT.

This clonotype was seen ten or more times. The rearrangement links TRBV2 to TRBJ1-6; D call uncertain. Germline lookup yields CDR1 SNHLY and CDR2 FYNNEI. The V and J ends lost 8 bases and 10 bases respectively, with 21 bases between them. The CDR3 extends over 15 amino acids. CDR3 amino acids: CASVLLREIGSPLHF. DNA for the CDR3: TGTGCCAGCGTACTATTACGGGAAATCGGATCACCCCTCCACTTT.

The CDR3 DNA follows: TGTGCCAGCAGTCGCGGGGGGGAGGACAATGAGCAGTTCTTC. This sequence encodes CASSRGGEDNEQFF. The chain uses TRBV11-3 and TRBJ2-1; 9 nucleotides agree with TRBD2. The CDR3 loop spans 14 amino acids. V was clipped by 6 bases and J by 5 bases; unmatched bases: 5. Germline values: CDR1 SGHNT, CDR2 YENEEA.

A remark on this clonotype: The DNA is omitted, as the CDR3 cannot be located on it reliably, and the CDR3 follows TCRdb's listing. The chain carries TRBV30 and TRBJ2-1; TRBD2 was called by the table and not checked on the DNA. Inclusive of both ends, the CDR3 amounts to 13 amino acids. The V gene's germline CDR1 is GTSNPN and CDR2 SVGIG (reference sequence). CDR3 sequence reads: CAWASGSLDEQSF.

This clonotype was counted between two and nine times. This sequence may be a read error, since a much larger clone differs from it by one base. The chain couples TRBV27 to TRBJ1-1; D ambiguous. Looked up from germline, CDR1 is MNHEY and CDR2 is SMNVEV (reference sequence). The CDR3 consists of 15 residues. CDR3 protein: CANSLSRGGDTEAFF. CDR3 nucleotide sequence: TGTGCCAACAGTTTATCCCGGGGTGGAGACACTGAAGCTTTCTTT.

The chain carries TRBV6-1 and TRBJ2-6, with TRBD1 matching 9 bases. After removal of 6 bases from V and 0 bases from J, the junction contained 12 bases not matched to a gene. Germline V lookup: CDR1 MNHNS, CDR2 SASEGT. The CDR3 sequence is 19 residues long. CDR3 loop: CASRFTPGQGHSGANVLTF. The CDR3 DNA is TGTGCCAGCAGATTTACACCGGGACAGGGACACTCTGGGGCCAACGTCCTGACTTTC.

This clonotype showed up just a few times. V usage is TRBV6-1 and J usage is TRBJ1-2; 7 bases align to TRBD1. Trimming removed 8 bases from V and 8 bases from J; junction bases left unmatched: 14. The CDR3 is 14 amino acids. CDR1 MNHNS and CDR2 SASEGT come from the germline V gene. The CDR3 loop reads CASFLHLGGGGYTF. DNA of the CDR3: TGTGCCAGCTTCCTGCATTTAGGGGGCGGGGGCTACACCTTC.

This clonotype was observed many times. J is TRBJ1-6 and V is TRBV12-3 or TRBV12-4; no clear D. This CDR3 region has 16 residues. V lost 1 base and J 4 bases, leaving 11 bases between the germline ends. DNA of the CDR3: TGTGCCAGCAGTTTAGAGTGGGGAGGTTATAATTCACCCCTCCACTTT. Its protein is CASSLEWGGYNSPLHF.

This clonotype has just a few counts. CDR3 region: CASTSGGLDSRYEQYF. The CDR3 DNA reads as TGTGCCAGCACCTCGGGGGGCCTCGATTCGCGGTACGAGCAGTACTTC. The chain couples TRBV6-1 to TRBJ2-7; D is possibly TRBD2 (7 bases). Germline CDR1 and CDR2: MNHNS and SASEGT. V was trimmed by 7 bases and J by 4 bases, leaving 23 bases between them. The CDR3 is 16 residues long.

The V call is TRBV7-9, the J call TRBJ1-1; D call uncertain. Trimming stripped 4 bases from V and 0 bases from J, with 36 bases between. The germline CDR1 and CDR2 sequences are SEHNR and FQNEAQ (reference sequence). The CDR3 sequence is 23 residues long. CDR3 sequence reads: CASSSNPLHLIEKTFSLNTEAFF. Written as DNA, the CDR3 is TGTGCCAGCAGCTCAAACCCCCTCCATTTAATAGAAAAGACCTTCTCCTTGAACACTGAAGCTTTCTTT.

This clonotype was seen many times. J is TRBJ1-1 and V is TRBV29-1; D is possibly TRBD1 (5 bases). The CDR3 sequence is 14 residues long. Trimming left V 4 bases short and J 0 bases short, with 12 bases between. CDR1 and CDR2 from the germline V gene are SQVTM and ANQGSEA. CDR3 DNA: TGCAGCGTTGTAGAGGGGCCTATGAACACTGAAGCTTTCTTT. This sequence encodes CSVVEGPMNTEAFF.

This clonotype was counted ten times or more. The V and J genes are TRBV9 and TRBJ2-7; D gene unclear. V was pared by 4 bases and J by 3 bases, with 14 bases between. CDR3 length: 14 residues. Germline V CDR1 and CDR2: SGDLS, YYNGEE. The DNA of the CDR3 is TGTGCCAGCAGCCCCCGAGCCGGGTTCTACGAGCAGTACTTC. Protein: CASSPRAGFYEQYF.

This clonotype was seen repeatedly, ten times or more. The chain has TRBV10-3 and TRBJ2-3, with D perhaps matching TRBD1 (6 bases). V was trimmed by 4 bases and J by 2 bases, leaving 22 bases between them. The CDR3 length is 18 residues. The germline gives CDR1 ENHRY, CDR2 SYGVKD. The CDR3 region has the DNA TGTGCCATCAGTGGTCGACAGGACGCTCCCCCACACACAGATACGCAGTATTTT. Translating gives CAISGRQDAPPHTDTQYF.